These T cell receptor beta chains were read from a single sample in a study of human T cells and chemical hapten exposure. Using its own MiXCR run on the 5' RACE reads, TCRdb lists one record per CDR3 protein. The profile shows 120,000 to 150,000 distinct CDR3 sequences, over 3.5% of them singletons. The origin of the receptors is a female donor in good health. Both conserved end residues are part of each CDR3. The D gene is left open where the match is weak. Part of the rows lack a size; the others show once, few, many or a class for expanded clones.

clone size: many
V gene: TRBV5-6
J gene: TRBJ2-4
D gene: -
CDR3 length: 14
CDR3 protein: CASSFEALKNIQYF
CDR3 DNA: TGTGCCAGCAGCTTCGAAGCTCTCAAAAACATTCAGTACTTC

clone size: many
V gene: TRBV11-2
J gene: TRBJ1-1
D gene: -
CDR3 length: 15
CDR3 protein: CASSFGMALNTEAFF
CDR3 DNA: TGTGCCAGCAGCTTCGGAATGGCCCTGAACACTGAAGCTTTCTTT

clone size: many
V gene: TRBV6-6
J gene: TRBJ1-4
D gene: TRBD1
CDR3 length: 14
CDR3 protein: CASSSRGQVEKLFF
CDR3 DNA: TGTGCCAGCAGCTCTAGGGGGCAGGTAGAAAAACTGTTTTTT

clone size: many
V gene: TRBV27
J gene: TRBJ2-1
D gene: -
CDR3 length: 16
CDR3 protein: CASTSRGGGAYNEQFF
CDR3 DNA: TGTGCCAGCACCTCCCGAGGGGGGGGGGCCTACAATGAGCAGTTCTTC

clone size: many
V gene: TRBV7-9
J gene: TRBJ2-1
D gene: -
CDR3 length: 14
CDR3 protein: CASVLLQPTDEQFF
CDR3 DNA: TGTGCCAGCGTTCTATTACAGCCTACGGATGAGCAGTTCTTC

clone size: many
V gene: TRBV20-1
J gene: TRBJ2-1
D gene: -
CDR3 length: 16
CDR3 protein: CSASFQGPTGYNEQFF
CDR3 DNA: TGCAGTGCTAGTTTTCAGGGGCCCACGGGGTACAATGAGCAGTTCTTC

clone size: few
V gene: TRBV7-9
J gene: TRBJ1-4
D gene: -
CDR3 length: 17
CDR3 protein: CASSLGSRAPTNEKLFF
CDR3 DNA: TGTGCCAGCAGCTTAGGATCCAGGGCCCCAACTAATGAAAAACTGTTTTTT

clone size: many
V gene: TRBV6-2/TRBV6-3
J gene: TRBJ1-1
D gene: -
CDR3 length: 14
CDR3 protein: CASSYWTANTEAFF
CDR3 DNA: TGTGCCAGCAGTTACTGGACAGCGAACACTGAAGCTTTCTTT

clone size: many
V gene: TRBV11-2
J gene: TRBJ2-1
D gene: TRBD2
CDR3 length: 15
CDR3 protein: CASSPTSLSYNEQFF
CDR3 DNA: TGTGCCAGCAGCCCGACTAGCCTAAGCTACAATGAGCAGTTCTTC

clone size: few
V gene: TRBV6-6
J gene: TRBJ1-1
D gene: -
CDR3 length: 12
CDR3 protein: CATLQGPAEAFF
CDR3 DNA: TGTGCCACTTTACAGGGCCCAGCTGAAGCTTTCTTT

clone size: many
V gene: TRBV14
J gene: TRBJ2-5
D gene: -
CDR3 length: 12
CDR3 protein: CASSTSRGTQYF
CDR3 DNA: TGTGCCAGCAGCACGTCCCGGGGGACCCAGTACTTC

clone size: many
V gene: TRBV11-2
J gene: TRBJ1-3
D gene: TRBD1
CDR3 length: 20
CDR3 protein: CASSLPPTTRQGADGNTIYF
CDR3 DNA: TGTGCCAGCAGCTTACCGCCCACTACTAGACAGGGGGCTGATGGAAACACCATATATTTT

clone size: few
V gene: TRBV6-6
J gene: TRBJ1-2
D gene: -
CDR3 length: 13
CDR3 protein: CASSYSIVEGDTF
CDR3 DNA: TGTGCCAGCAGTTACTCGATAGTAGAGGGCGACACCTTC

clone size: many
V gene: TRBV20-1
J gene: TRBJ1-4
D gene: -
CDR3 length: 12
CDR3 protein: CSVDRTNEKLFF
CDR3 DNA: TGCAGCGTCGACAGGACTAATGAAAAACTGTTTTTT

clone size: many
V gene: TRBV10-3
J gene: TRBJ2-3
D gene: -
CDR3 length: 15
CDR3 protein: CAISEGTSSTDTQYF
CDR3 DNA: TGTGCCATCAGTGAAGGCACCTCTAGCACAGATACGCAGTATTTT

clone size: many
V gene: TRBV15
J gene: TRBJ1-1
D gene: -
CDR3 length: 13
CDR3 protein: CATSRDQNTEAFF
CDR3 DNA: TGTGCCACCAGCAGAGATCAGAACACTGAAGCTTTCTTT

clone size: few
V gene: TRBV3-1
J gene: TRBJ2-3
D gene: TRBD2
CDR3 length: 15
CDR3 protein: CASSAVGTSSDTQYF
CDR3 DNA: TGTGCCAGCAGCGCCGTTGGGACTAGCTCAGATACGCAGTATTTT

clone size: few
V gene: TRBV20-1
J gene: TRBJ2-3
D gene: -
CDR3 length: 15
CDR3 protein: CSARSGRASTDTQYF
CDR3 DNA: TGCAGTGCTAGAAGTGGACGAGCTAGCACAGATACGCAGTATTTT

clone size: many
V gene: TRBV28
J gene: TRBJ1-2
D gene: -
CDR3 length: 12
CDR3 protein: CASSLLNYGYTF
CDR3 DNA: TGTGCCAGCAGTTTACTAAACTATGGCTACACCTTC

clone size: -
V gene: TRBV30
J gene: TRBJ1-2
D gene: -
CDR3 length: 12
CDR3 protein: CAWSVQAVGYTF
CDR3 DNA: TGTGCCTGGAGTGTACAGGCGGTTGGCTACACCTTC

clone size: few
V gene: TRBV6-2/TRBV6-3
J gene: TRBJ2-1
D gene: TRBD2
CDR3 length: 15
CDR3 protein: CASSTSGGAAPIQFF
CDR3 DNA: TGTGCCAGCAGTACTAGCGGGGGGGCGGCGCCTATCCAGTTCTTC

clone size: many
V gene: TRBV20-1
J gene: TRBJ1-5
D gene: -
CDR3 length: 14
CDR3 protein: CSARPGWSNQPQHF
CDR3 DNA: TGCAGTGCTAGGCCTGGATGGAGCAATCAGCCCCAGCATTTT

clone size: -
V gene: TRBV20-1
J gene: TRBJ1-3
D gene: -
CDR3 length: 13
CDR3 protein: CSASPEPGNTIYF
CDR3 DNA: TGCAGTGCTAGTCCCGAACCTGGAAACACCATATATTTT

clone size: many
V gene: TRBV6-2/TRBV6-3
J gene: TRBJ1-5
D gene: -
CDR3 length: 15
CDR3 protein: CASSSPLQGYQPQHF
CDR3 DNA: TGTGCCAGCAGTTCCCCTCTACAGGGATATCAGCCCCAGCATTTT

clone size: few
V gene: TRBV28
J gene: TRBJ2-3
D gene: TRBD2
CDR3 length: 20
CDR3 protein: CASSFRLAGIPLKKADTQYF
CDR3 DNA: TGTGCCAGCAGTTTTCGCCTAGCGGGGATACCATTAAAGAAGGCAGATACGCAGTATTTT

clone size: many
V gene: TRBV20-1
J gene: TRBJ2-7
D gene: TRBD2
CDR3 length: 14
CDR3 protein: CSAEPGGGIYEQYF
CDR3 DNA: TGCAGTGCTGAGCCCGGGGGAGGGATCTACGAGCAGTACTTC

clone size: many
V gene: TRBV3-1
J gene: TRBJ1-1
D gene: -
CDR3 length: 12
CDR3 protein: CASSQDPPEAFF
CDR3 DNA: TGTGCCAGCAGCCAAGACCCGCCTGAAGCTTTCTTT

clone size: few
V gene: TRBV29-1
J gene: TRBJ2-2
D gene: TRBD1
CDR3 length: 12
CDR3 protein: CSGLRGPGELFF
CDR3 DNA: TGCAGCGGGTTAAGGGGGCCCGGGGAGCTGTTTTTT

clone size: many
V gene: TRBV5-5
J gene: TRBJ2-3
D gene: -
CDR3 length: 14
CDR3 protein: CASTAAPSTDTQYF
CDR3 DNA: TGTGCCAGCACCGCTGCCCCTAGCACAGATACGCAGTATTTT

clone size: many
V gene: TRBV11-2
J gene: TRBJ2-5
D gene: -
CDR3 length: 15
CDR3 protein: CASSLAGGDQETQYF
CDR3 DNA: TGTGCCAGCAGCTTAGCGGGGGGCGACCAAGAGACCCAGTACTTC

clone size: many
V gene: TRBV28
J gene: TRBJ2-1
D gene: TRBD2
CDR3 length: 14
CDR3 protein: CATMSGGADNEQFF
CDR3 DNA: TGTGCCACGATGAGCGGGGGGGCTGATAATGAGCAGTTCTTC

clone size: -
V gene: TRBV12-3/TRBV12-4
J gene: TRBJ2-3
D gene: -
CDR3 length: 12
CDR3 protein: CASSQKGDTQYF
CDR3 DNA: TGTGCCAGCAGCCAGAAGGGAGATACGCAGTATTTT

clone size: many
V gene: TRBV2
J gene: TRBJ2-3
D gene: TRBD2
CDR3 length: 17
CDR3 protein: CASSWVGGLVPTDTQYF
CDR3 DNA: TGTGCCAGCAGCTGGGTAGGGGGACTAGTCCCCACAGATACGCAGTATTTT

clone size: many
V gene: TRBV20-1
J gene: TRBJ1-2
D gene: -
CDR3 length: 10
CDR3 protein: CSAEGDGYTF
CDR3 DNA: TGCAGTGCAGAGGGAGATGGCTACACCTTC

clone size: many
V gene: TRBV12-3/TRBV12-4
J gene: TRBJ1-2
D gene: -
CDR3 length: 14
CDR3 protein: CASTELGGSPWDTF
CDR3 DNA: TGTGCCAGCACCGAATTGGGGGGTTCTCCTTGGGATACCTTC

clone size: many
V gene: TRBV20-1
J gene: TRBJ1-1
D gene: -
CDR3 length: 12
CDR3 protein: CSARGSRRGAFF
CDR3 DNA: TGCAGTGCTAGAGGGTCCCGCAGGGGAGCTTTCTTT

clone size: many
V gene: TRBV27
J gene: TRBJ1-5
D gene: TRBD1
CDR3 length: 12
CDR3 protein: CASSRTGMPQHF
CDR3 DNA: TGTGCCAGCAGTCGGACAGGGATGCCCCAGCATTTT

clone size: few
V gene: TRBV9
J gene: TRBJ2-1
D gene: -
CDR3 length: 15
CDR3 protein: CASSLDPEAYNEQFF
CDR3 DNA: TGTGCCAGCTCGCTCGATCCTGAGGCCTACAATGAGCAGTTCTTC

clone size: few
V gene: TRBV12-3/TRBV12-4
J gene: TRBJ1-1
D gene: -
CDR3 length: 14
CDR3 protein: CASNKGGGNTEAFF
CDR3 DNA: TGTGCCAGCAATAAAGGCGGGGGGAACACTGAAGCTTTCTTT

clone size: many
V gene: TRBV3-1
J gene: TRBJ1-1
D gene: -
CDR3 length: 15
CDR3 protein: CASSQGGSSNTEAFF
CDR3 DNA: TGTGCCAGCAGCCAAGGTGGCAGCTCGAACACTGAAGCTTTCTTT

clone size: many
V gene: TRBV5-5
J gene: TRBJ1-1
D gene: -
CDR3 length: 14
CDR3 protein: CASREGTANTEAFF
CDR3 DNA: TGTGCCAGCAGGGAGGGGACGGCTAACACTGAAGCTTTCTTT

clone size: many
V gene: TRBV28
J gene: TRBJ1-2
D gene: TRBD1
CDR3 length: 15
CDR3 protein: CASSLGDRKNYGYTF
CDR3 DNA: TGTGCCAGCAGTTTAGGGGACAGGAAAAACTATGGCTACACCTTC

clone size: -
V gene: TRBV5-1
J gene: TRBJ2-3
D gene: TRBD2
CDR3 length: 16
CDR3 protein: CASSLTTSGRTDTQYF
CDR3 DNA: TGCGCCAGCAGCTTGACGACTAGCGGACGCACAGATACGCAGTATTTT

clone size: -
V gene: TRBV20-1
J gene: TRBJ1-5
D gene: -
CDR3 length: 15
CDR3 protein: CSARDGGGSNQPQHF
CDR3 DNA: TGCAGTGCTAGAGATGGAGGGGGTAGCAATCAGCCCCAGCATTTT

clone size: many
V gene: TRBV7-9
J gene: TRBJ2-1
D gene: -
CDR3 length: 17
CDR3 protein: CASSLVGGDPSYNEQFF
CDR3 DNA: TGTGCCAGCAGCTTAGTCGGGGGTGACCCTTCCTACAATGAGCAGTTCTTC